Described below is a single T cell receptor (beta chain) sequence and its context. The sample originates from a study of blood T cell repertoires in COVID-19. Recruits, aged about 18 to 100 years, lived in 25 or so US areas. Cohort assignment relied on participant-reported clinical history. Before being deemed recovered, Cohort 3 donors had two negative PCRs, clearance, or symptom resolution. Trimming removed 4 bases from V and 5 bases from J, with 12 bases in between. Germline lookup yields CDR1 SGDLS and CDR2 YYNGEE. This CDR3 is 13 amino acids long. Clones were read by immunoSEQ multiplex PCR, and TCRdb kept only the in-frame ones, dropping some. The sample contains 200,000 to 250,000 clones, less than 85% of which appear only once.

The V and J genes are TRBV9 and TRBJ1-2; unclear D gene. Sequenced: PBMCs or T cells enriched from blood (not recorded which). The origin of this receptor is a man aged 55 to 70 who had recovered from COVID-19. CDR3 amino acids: CASSPGVSYGYTF. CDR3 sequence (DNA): TGTGCCAGCAGCCCCGGGGTCTCATATGGCTACACCTTC. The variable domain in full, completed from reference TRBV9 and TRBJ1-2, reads DSGVTQTPKHLITATGQRVTLRCSPRSGDLSVYWYQQSLDQGLQFLIQYYNGEERAKGNILERFSAQQFPDLHSELNLSSLELGDSALYFCASSPGVSYGYTFGSGTRLTVV.